Shown below are 8 T cell receptor beta chains from a single sample sequenced in a study of long-term antiretroviral therapy in people with HIV. Investigators performed immunoSEQ version v3.0 at survey level. Produced via immunoSEQ multiplex PCR; TCRdb's table is partial and in-frame only. Of some 11,000 clones listed, 60% to 80% are singletons. Here the sequenced sample was unsorted PBMCs, taken 0.8 years before starting antiretroviral therapy. All receptors derive from a woman aged 40 to 55 with HIV.

This clone appeared a few times. The V call is TRBV19, the J call TRBJ1-1; D is ambiguous. V lost 1 base and J lost 4, with 10 bases in between. Germline V gene data show CDR1 as LNHDA and CDR2 as SQIVND (reference sequence). The CDR3 length is 14 residues. The DNA for the CDR3 is TGTGCCAGTAGTATAGGGGGTTGGGGCACTGAAGCTTTCTTT. This gives the protein CASSIGGWGTEAFF.

The chain couples TRBV7-9 to TRBJ1-3; D remains ambiguous. Per germline, CDR1 SEHNR and CDR2 FQNEAQ (reference sequence). The length of the CDR3 is 14 residues. Trimming pared 1 base from V and 4 bases from J, leaving 8 bases between. CDR3 amino acids: CASSLGGTGNTIYF. The CDR3 DNA sequence: TGTGCCAGCAGCTTAGGGGGAACCGGAAACACCATATATTTT.

CDR3 loop: CASSQQLINEKLFF. The CDR3 nucleotides are TGCGCCAGCAGTCAACAACTGATAAATGAAAAACTGTTTTTT. V is TRBV23-1 and J is TRBJ1-4; D gene ambiguous. TRBV23-1 is annotated as an ORF whose role is uncertain. With 2 bases removed from V and 5 bases from J, the gap between germline ends came to 9 bases. The CDR3 loop spans 14 amino acids.

In DNA, the CDR3 is TGTGCCAGCAGTTACCTAGGGGTGGCGGGAGATCAAATTTACAATGAGCAGTTCTTC. It is translated as CASSYLGVAGDQIYNEQFF. J is TRBJ2-1 and V is TRBV28; TRBD2 aligns across 7 bases. Per the germline V gene, CDR1 is MDHEN and CDR2 is SYDVKM. The CDR3 totals 19 residues. Germline trimming cut 4 bases from V and 4 bases from J; bases unmatched to any gene: 19.

J is TRBJ2-7 and V is TRBV5-5, with 10 bases aligning to TRBD1. This CDR3 spans 13 amino acids. V gave up 4 bases and J gave up 2 bases; unmatched junction bases: 0. The germline V gene encodes CDR1 SGHKS and CDR2 YYEKEE (reference sequence). The CDR3 is CASSGQGAYEQYF. The DNA of the CDR3 is TGTGCCAGCAGCGGACAGGGGGCCTACGAGCAGTACTTC.

The V gene is TRBV19, the J gene TRBJ1-4, with a weak D call TRBD1 (6 bases). V lost 6 bases, J lost 0 bases, and 8 bases lay in between. CDR3 length: 14 residues. CDR1 is LNHDA and CDR2 is SQIVND in the germline V gene (reference sequence). CDR3 DNA: TGTGCCAGTAGGGACAGTTCAACTAATGAAAAACTGTTTTTT. Its protein product is CASRDSSTNEKLFF.

V usage is TRBV6-5 and J usage is TRBJ1-5; the D is unclear. Germline CDR1 reads MNHEY; CDR2 reads SVGAGI. The CDR3 has 14 amino acids. V was trimmed by 0 bases and J by 3 bases, leaving 6 bases between them. CDR3 bases: TGTGCCAGCAGTTACTCGAATCTCAATCAGCCCCAGCATTTT. As protein: CASSYSNLNQPQHF.

Only one count was recorded for this clone. The CDR3 protein is CASSLDGSLEEKLFF. DNA for the CDR3: TGTGCCAGCAGCTTAGATGGCAGTTTGGAGGAAAAACTGTTTTTT. The chain is built from TRBV7-9 and TRBJ1-4, with D uncertain. The CDR3 totals 15 residues. Germline-derived CDR1 and CDR2 are SEHNR and FQNEAQ (reference sequence). V was pared by 1 base and J by 8 bases, with 14 bases between.